The 23 T cell receptor beta chains given below trace back to one sample, sequenced in a study of monozygotic twins with inflammatory bowel disease. TCRdb re-called the 5' RACE reads and catalogs CDR3 proteins one per entry, DNA excluded. This repertoire includes around 450,000 distinct CDR3 sequences. Sequencing used blood. These receptors were obtained from a human donor with ulcerative colitis or Crohn's disease, or a healthy co-twin of an affected twin (not recorded which).

The chain couples TRBV18 to TRBJ1-1; with no DNA, the TCRdb D assignment of TRBD1 cannot be verified. CDR3 length: 15 residues. Germline V lookup: CDR1 KGHSH, CDR2 LQKENI. The CDR3 loop reads CATTPPGRQGTEAFF.

The chain is built from TRBV7-2 and TRBJ2-3; TCRdb's assignment of TRBD1 cannot be checked, as there is no DNA. This CDR3 has 16 residues. Germline V lookup: CDR1 SGHTA, CDR2 FQGNSA. The CDR3 loop reads CASSLETTGLTDTQYF.

This chain links TRBV7-3 with TRBJ2-7; TCRdb returns TRBD1, unconfirmable since there is no DNA. This CDR3 contains 14 residues. Germline CDR1 and CDR2: SGHTA and FQGTGA. CDR3 loop: CASSLATGSNEQYF.

The chain uses TRBV25-1 and TRBJ2-1; TCRdb calls TRBD2, which cannot be checked without DNA. The germline V gene has CDR1 MGHDK and CDR2 SYGVNS. The CDR3 has 16 amino acids. The CDR3 sequence is CASSFGGTRPVHEQFF. The full variable domain, its missing parts supplied by reference TRBV25-1 and TRBJ2-1, is EADIYQTPRYLVIGTGKKITLECSQTMGHDKMYWYQQDPGMELHLIHYSYGVNSTEKGDLSSESTVSRIRTEHFPLTLESARPSHTSQYLCASSFGGTRPVHEQFFGPGTRLTVL.

The genes are TRBV7-9 and TRBJ2-7; TCRdb proposes TRBD1, but this gene call is untestable without DNA. Per germline, CDR1 SEHNR and CDR2 FQNEAQ (reference sequence). The length of the CDR3 is 15 residues. The CDR3 is CASSLGTGFTNEQYF.

This chain connects TRBV6-2 or TRBV6-3 to TRBJ1-2. The CDR3 contains 13 residues. The germline CDR1 and CDR2 sequences are MNHEY and SVGEGT. CDR3 residues: CASSYRTGYGYTF.

The V call is TRBV6-5, the J call TRBJ1-6; there is no DNA to check the TCRdb D call of TRBD1. Germline V gene data show CDR1 as MNHEY and CDR2 as SVGAGI. This CDR3 comprises 15 residues. CDR3: CASSYPQVRDSPLHF.

The chain carries TRBV20-1 and TRBJ2-2; TCRdb selects TRBD1, and the lack of DNA leaves this call unchecked. CDR3 length equals 15 residues. Germline CDR1 and CDR2: DFQATT and SNEGSKA (reference sequence). CDR3 amino acids: CSAPDVQGGTGELFF.

The chain is built from TRBV6-2 or TRBV6-3 and TRBJ2-3; TCRdb outputs TRBD1, but without DNA this stays unchecked. This CDR3 is built from 14 residues. Germline CDR1 MNHEY, CDR2 SVGEGT. CDR3 residues: CASSSDSHIATQYF.

This sequence joins TRBV7-2 and TRBJ2-7; the D call of TRBD1 rests on TCRdb alone, since no DNA is present to check it. This CDR3 region has 15 residues. Germline V lookup: CDR1 SGHTA, CDR2 FQGNSA. CDR3: CASSPGTGVPYEQYF.

The chain couples TRBV6-1 to TRBJ2-1. This CDR3 comprises 12 residues. Germline assignment: CDR1 MNHNS and CDR2 SASEGT. CDR3 sequence: CASSERRHEQFF.

The rearrangement joins TRBV5-6 to TRBJ2-1. Germline CDR1 reads SGHDT; CDR2 reads YYEEEE. This CDR3 comprises 14 residues. CDR3 loop: CASSSEPSYNEQFF.

The chain links TRBV5-1 to TRBJ2-3; TCRdb's D call of TRBD1 is untestable without DNA. Germline CDR1 is SGHRS and CDR2 is YFSETQ. The CDR3 has 16 residues. The chain's CDR3 is CASSPWPGTDTDTQYF.

The chain carries TRBV7-3 and TRBJ2-3; TCRdb outputs TRBD1, but without DNA this stays unchecked. The CDR3 extends over 15 amino acids. Germline V gives CDR1 SGHTA, CDR2 FQGTGA. CDR3 loop: CASSSSPGEIDTQYF.

V usage is TRBV14 and J usage is TRBJ2-7. CDR3 size: 13 residues. The V gene's germline CDR1 is SGHDN and CDR2 FVKESK. This CDR3 reads CASSQEAIFEQYF.

This chain uses TRBV30 with TRBJ1-1; TCRdb's assignment of TRBD1 cannot be checked, as there is no DNA. Per germline, CDR1 GTSNPN and CDR2 SVGIG (reference sequence). The CDR3 covers 14 residues. The CDR3 loop reads CASQTGRGDTEAFF.

V and J are TRBV5-1 and TRBJ2-2; TCRdb lists TRBD1, though no DNA is available to test this call. This CDR3 has 17 amino acids. Germline assignment: CDR1 SGHRS and CDR2 YFSETQ. CDR3 residues: CASSPGPGYSNTGELFF.

The chain recombines TRBV7-9 with TRBJ2-7; TCRdb returns TRBD1, unconfirmable since there is no DNA. The CDR3 totals 14 residues. Germline CDR1 reads SEHNR; CDR2 reads FQNEAQ (reference sequence). The CDR3 is CASSRDRAKDEQYF.

The rearrangement uses TRBV4-3 and TRBJ2-7. This CDR3 comprises 13 residues. Germline CDR1 is LGHNA and CDR2 is YSLEER. The CDR3: CASSQGQTNEQYF.

The rearrangement joins TRBV2 to TRBJ1-6; with no DNA, the TCRdb D assignment of TRBD1 cannot be verified. This CDR3 contains 15 residues. CDR1 is SNHLY, CDR2 FYNNEI, per germline. The CDR3 loop reads CASSETGSYNSPLHF.

The CDR3 loop is CASSFTEGTEAFF. J is TRBJ1-1 and V is TRBV7-9. This CDR3 is built from 13 residues. CDR1 and CDR2 from the germline V gene are SEHNR and FQNEAQ (reference sequence).

The chain couples TRBV5-4 to TRBJ1-1. The germline gives CDR1 SGHNT, CDR2 YYREEE (reference sequence). The CDR3 covers 14 residues. CDR3 residues: CASSLAGGYTEAFF.

This chain links TRBV28 with TRBJ1-5. The CDR3 is made up of 16 amino acids. Germline values: CDR1 MDHEN, CDR2 SYDVKM. The CDR3 reads CASSRAAGASNQPQHF.